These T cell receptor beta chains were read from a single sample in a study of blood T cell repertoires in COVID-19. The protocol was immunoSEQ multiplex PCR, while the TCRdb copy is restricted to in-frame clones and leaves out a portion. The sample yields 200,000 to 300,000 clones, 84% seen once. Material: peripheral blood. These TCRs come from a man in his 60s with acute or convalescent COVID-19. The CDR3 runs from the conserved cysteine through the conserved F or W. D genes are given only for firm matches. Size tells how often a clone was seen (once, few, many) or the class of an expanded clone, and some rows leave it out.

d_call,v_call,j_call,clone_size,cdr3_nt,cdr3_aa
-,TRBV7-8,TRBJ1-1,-,TGTGCCAGCAGGCGGGCCTCCATGAACACTGAAGCTTTCTTT,CASRRASMNTEAFF
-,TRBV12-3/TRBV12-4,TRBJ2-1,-,TGTGCCAGCAGTCCCCGGACAGGGAGGGAATTCTTC,CASSPRTGREFF
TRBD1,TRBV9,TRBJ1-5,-,TGTGCCAGCAGCGTAGCAAGGGGGCGAATTATTCCCAATCAGCCCCAGCATTTT,CASSVARGRIIPNQPQHF
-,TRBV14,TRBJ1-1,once,TGTGCCAGCAGCCAAGCGTCGGGGAGCCGAACCCCTCGGGGCACTGAAGCTTTCTTT,CASSQASGSRTPRGTEAFF
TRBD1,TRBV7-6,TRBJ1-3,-,TGTGCCAGCAGCTTCAGGACAGGGCTAAAGAACACCATATATTTT,CASSFRTGLKNTIYF
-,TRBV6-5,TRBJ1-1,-,TGTGCCAGCGGGAGGGGGGACTACACTGAAGCTTTCTTT,CASGRGDYTEAFF
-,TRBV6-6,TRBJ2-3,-,TGTGCCAGCAGTCCAGATATTGCGGGACCACTATCGGATACGCAGTATTTT,CASSPDIAGPLSDTQYF
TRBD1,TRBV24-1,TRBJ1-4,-,TGTGCCACCAGTGATCTGGACAGGTGCACAACTAATGAAAAACTGTTTTTT,CATSDLDRCTTNEKLFF
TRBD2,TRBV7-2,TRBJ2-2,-,TGTGCCAGCATCCCGGGGCTAGCGGGAGGCACCGGGGAGCTGTTTTTT,CASIPGLAGGTGELFF
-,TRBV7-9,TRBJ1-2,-,TGTGCCAGCAGCCTCGGGGATTACGTGGGCTACACCTTC,CASSLGDYVGYTF
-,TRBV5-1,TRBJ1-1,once,TGCGCCAGCAGCCCCCGGGCAGGGGACACTGAAGCTTTCTTT,CASSPRAGDTEAFF
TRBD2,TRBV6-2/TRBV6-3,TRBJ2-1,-,TGTGCCAGCAGCCGACAAAGCGGGAGCTCCTACAATGAGCAGTTCTTC,CASSRQSGSSYNEQFF
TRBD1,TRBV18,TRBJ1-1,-,TGTGCCAGCTTTCCGGGACAGGGATTGAACACTGAAGCTTTCTTT,CASFPGQGLNTEAFF
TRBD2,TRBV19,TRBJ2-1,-,TGTGCCAGCCGACTAGCGGGGGCCCTAGAGCAGTTCTTC,CASRLAGALEQFF
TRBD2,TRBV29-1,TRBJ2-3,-,TGCAGCGTTCTAAGGACTAGCGGTAGCACAGATACGCAGTATTTT,CSVLRTSGSTDTQYF
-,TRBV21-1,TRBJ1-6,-,TGTGCCAGCAGCAAGCCCCGGGCAGGGTCCTCACCCCTCCACTTT,CASSKPRAGSSPLHF
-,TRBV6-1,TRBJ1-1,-,TGTGCCAGCAGTGAAAGGGGGAACAGTGAAGCTTTCTTT,CASSERGNSEAFF
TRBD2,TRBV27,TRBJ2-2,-,TGTGCCAGCCGCTCTAGCGGGAGGGGAAGCGGGGAGCTGTTTTTT,CASRSSGRGSGELFF
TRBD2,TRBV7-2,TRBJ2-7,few,TGTGCCAGCAGCCCCGAGAGCGGGAGGTCCAGGGAGCAGTACTTC,CASSPESGRSREQYF
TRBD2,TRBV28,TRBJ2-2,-,TGTGCCAGCAGTTTACCCAGCGGGGTAACAACCGGGGAGCTGTTTTTT,CASSLPSGVTTGELFF
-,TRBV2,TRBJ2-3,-,TGTGCCAGCAGTGAAATCAGTGCCCCGGGGAATACGCAGTATTTT,CASSEISAPGNTQYF
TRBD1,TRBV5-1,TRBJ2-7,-,TGCGCCAGCAGCTTGGGGCGGACAGGGGACGAGCAGTACTTC,CASSLGRTGDEQYF
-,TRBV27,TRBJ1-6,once,TGTGCCAGCAGTTTACGGCAGGGAGGGTCACCCCTCCACTTT,CASSLRQGGSPLHF
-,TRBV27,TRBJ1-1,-,TGTGCCAGCAGGCGGGGTGGGGCTGGCCCTGAAGCTTTCTTT,CASRRGGAGPEAFF
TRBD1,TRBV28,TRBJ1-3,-,TGTGCCAGCAGAACAGGGGGTCACTCTGGAAACACCATATATTTT,CASRTGGHSGNTIYF
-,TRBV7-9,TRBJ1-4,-,TGTGCCAGCACCCACTTAAGTAATGAAAAACTGTTTTTT,CASTHLSNEKLFF
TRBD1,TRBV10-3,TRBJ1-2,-,TGTGCCATCAGTGAACGCGCAGGGGGAGACTATGGCTACACCTTC,CAISERAGGDYGYTF
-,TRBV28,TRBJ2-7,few,TGTGCCAGCAGTGCCCCTAGGGGAGGAGAGGTCGAGCAGTACTTC,CASSAPRGGEVEQYF
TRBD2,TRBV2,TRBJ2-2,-,TGTGCCAGCAGTGAGGTAGCGGGGGGATACACCGGGGAGCTGTTTTTT,CASSEVAGGYTGELFF
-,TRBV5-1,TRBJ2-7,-,TGCGCCAGCAGCTTGACAGGCTACGAGCAGTACTTC,CASSLTGYEQYF
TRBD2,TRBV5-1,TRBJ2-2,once,TGCGCCAGCAGCTTCGCGGGAGGAGGCACCGGGGAGCTGTTTTTT,CASSFAGGGTGELFF
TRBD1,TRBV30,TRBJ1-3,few,TGTGCCTGGGGGCCCGGACAGGGGACTGGAAACACCATATATTTT,CAWGPGQGTGNTIYF
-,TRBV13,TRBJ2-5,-,TGTGCCAGCAGCTTAGGCTATCCCCTCTACCAAGAGACCCAGTACTTC,CASSLGYPLYQETQYF
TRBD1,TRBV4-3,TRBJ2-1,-,TGCGCCAGCAGCCAAGATCCTCCCATGACAGGGGGCCACCCCTTGTCCTACAATGAGCAGTTCTTC,CASSQDPPMTGGHPLSYNEQFF
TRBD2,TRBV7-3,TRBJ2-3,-,TGTGCCAGCAGCCGTATTAGCGGGAGGGGTACGCAGTATTTT,CASSRISGRGTQYF
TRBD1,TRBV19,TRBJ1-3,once,TGTGCCAGTTCCAACCAGGGGGCCCTCGCTGGAAACACCATATATTTT,CASSNQGALAGNTIYF
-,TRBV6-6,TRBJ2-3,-,TGTGCCAGCCAGCCCGGACAGTCGACCTACGGAGATACGCAGTATTTT,CASQPGQSTYGDTQYF
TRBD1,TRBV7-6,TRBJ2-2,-,TGTGCCAGCAGCTTAGGGCAGGGGGCCGTCGGGGAGCTGTTTTTT,CASSLGQGAVGELFF
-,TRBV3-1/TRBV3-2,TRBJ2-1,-,TGTGCCAGCAGCCAAATAGACAATGAGCAGTTCTTC,CASSQIDNEQFF
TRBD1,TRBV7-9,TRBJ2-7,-,TGTGCCAGCAGCTTTAGGGTAGGACAGGGGGACGAGCAGTACTTC,CASSFRVGQGDEQYF
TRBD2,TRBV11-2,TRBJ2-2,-,TGTGCCAGCAGTTACCCTAGCGGGGGGGCCACCGGGGAGCTGTTTTTT,CASSYPSGGATGELFF
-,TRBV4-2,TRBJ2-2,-,TGTGCCAGCAGCCCTCGTCGCACCGGGGAGCTGTTTTTT,CASSPRRTGELFF
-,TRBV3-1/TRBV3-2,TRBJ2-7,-,TGTGCCAGCAGCCAAGACCGGCCGGGTTACGAGCAGTACTTC,CASSQDRPGYEQYF
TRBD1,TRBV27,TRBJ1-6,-,TGTGCCAGTAAACAGGGGCCAAATTCACCCCTCCACTTT,CASKQGPNSPLHF
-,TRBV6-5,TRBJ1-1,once,TGTGCCAGCAGTTACCACTCGAACACTGAAGCTTTCTTT,CASSYHSNTEAFF
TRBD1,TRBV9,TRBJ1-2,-,TGTGCCAGCAGCGTAACCGATGGGGGACAGGTCTATGGCTACACCTTC,CASSVTDGGQVYGYTF
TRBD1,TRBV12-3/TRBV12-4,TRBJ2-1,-,TGTGCCAGCAGTTACCGGGACAGGAAGTTCTTC,CASSYRDRKFF
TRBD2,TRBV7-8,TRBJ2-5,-,TGTGCCAGCAGCTCCAGCGGGGGGGAGAAAGAGACCCAGTACTTC,CASSSSGGEKETQYF
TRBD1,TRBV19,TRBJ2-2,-,TGTGCCAGTAGGCCGGGACAGCAGAACACCGGGGAGCTGTTTTTT,CASRPGQQNTGELFF
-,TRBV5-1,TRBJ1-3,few,TGCGCCAGCAGTGACACTGCTGGAAACACCATATATTTT,CASSDTAGNTIYF
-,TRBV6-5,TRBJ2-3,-,TGTGCCAGCAGTCCACAGCGGGGCACAGATACGCAGTATTTT,CASSPQRGTDTQYF
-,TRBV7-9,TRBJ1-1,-,TGTGCCAGCACCTCCTGGGGGGGTGAAGCTTTCTTT,CASTSWGGEAFF
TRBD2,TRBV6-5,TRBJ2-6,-,TGTGCCAGCAGTATAGCGGGCTCTGGGGCCAACGTCCTGACTTTC,CASSIAGSGANVLTF
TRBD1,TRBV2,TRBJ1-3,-,TGTGCCAGCAGGCTCGGGACAGTCAGAAACACCATATATTTT,CASRLGTVRNTIYF
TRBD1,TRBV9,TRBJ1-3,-,TGTGCCAGCGGAAAGTCCCGGGACAGTTTCGGAAACACCATATATTTT,CASGKSRDSFGNTIYF